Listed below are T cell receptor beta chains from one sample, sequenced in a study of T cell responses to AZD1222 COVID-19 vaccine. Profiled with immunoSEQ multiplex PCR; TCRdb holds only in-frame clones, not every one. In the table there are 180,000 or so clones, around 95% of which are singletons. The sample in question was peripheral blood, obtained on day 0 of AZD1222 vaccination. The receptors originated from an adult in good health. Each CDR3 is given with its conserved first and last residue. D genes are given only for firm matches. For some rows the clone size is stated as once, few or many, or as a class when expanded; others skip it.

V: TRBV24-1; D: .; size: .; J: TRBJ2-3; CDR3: CATSDSRDGFTDTQYF; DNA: TGTGCCACCAGTGATTCTCGGGACGGATTCACAGATACGCAGTATTTT
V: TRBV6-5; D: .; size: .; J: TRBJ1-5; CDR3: CASSPRTARGPQHF; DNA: TGTGCCAGCAGTCCTCGAACTGCCCGGGGGCCCCAGCATTTT
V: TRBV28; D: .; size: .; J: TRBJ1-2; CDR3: CASSLEGPNYGYTF; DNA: TGTGCCAGCAGCCTCGAAGGGCCCAACTATGGCTACACCTTC
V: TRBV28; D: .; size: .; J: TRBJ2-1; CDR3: CATKTQKYNEQFF; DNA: TGTGCCACCAAAACACAAAAATACAATGAGCAGTTCTTC
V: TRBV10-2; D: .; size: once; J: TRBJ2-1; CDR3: CASTRDGNNEQFF; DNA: TGCGCCAGCACCCGGGACGGAAACAATGAGCAGTTCTTC
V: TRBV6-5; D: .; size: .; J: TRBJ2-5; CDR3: CASSRGLAGETQYF; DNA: TGTGCCAGCAGTCGAGGGCTAGCCGGAGAGACCCAGTACTTC
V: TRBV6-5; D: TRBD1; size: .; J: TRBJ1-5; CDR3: CASSADRASNQPQHF; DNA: TGTGCCAGCAGCGCTGACAGGGCTAGCAATCAGCCCCAGCATTTT
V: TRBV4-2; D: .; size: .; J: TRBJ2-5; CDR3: CASSQGSYGQETQYF; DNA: TGTGCCAGCAGCCAAGGGTCGTACGGCCAAGAGACCCAGTACTTC
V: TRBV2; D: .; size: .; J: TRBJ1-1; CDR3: CASTGEEEAFF; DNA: TGTGCCAGCACGGGGGAAGAGGAAGCTTTCTTT
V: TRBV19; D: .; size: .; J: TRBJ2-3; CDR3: CASSLRRGDTQYF; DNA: TGTGCCAGTAGTTTAAGGAGGGGGGATACGCAGTATTTT
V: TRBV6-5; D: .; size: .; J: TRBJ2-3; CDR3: CASGPGGDLTDTQYF; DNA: TGTGCCAGCGGTCCCGGAGGGGACCTCACAGATACGCAGTATTTT
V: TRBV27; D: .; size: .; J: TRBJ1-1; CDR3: CASSLYASGGTEAFF; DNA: TGTGCCAGCAGTTTATACGCAAGTGGGGGCACTGAAGCTTTCTTT
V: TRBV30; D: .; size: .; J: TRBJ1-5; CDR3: CAWSGGGGPQHF; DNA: TGTGCCTGGAGTGGGGGTGGCGGGCCCCAGCATTTT
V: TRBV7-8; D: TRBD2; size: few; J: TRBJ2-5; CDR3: CASSSTSGTRGETQYF; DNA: TGTGCCAGCAGCTCCACTAGCGGGACCCGGGGGGAGACCCAGTACTTC
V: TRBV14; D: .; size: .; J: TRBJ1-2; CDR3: CASSPHWGGYTF; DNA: TGTGCCAGCAGCCCTCATTGGGGGGGCTACACCTTC
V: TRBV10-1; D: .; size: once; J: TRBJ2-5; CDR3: CASSARESQETQYF; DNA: TGCGCCAGCAGTGCCCGGGAGTCCCAAGAGACCCAGTACTTC
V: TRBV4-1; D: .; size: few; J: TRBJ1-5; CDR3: CASSQGGKQPQHF; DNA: TGCGCCAGCAGCCAAGGCGGGAAACAGCCCCAGCATTTT
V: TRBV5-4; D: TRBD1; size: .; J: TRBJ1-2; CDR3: CASSSGQEYGYTF; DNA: TGTGCCAGCAGCAGCGGACAGGAGTATGGCTACACCTTC
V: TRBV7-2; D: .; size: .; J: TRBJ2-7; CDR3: CASSLGPLLYEQYF; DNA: TGTGCCAGCAGCTTAGGACCACTCCTCTACGAGCAGTACTTC
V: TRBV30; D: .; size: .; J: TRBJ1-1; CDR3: CASRRGEKPSF; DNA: TGTGCCTCCCGGCGGGGGGAGAAACCGTCGTTT
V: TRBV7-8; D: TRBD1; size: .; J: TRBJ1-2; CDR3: CASSLGQGLDGYTF; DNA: TGTGCCAGCAGCTTAGGACAGGGTCTTGATGGCTACACCTTC
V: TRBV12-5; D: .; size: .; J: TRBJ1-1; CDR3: CASGLMNTEAFF; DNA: TGTGCTAGTGGACTCATGAACACTGAAGCTTTCTTT
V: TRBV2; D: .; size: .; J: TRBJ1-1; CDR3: CASSGWRGERTEAFF; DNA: TGTGCCAGCAGCGGGTGGCGGGGGGAAAGGACTGAAGCTTTCTTT
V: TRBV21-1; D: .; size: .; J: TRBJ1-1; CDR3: CASSKAVNTEAFF; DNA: TGTGCCAGCAGCAAAGCGGTTAACACTGAAGCTTTCTTT
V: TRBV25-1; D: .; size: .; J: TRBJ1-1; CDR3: CASSGPRGYTEAFF; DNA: TGTGCCAGCAGTGGACCAAGGGGATACACTGAAGCTTTCTTT